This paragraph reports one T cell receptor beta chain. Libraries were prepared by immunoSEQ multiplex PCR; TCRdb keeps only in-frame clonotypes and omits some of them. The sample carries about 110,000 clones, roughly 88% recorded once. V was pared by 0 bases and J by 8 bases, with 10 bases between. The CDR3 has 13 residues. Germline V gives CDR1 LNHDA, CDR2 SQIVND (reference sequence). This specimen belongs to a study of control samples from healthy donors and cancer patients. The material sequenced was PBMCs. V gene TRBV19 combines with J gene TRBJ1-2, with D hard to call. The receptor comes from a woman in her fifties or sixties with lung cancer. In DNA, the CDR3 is TGTGCCAGTAGTATAGAAGGCCGGGAGGGCTACACCTTC. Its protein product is CASSIEGREGYTF.